The present T cell receptor (beta chain) was sequenced within a study of PD-1 blockade in classical Hodgkin lymphoma. The data were produced by immunoSEQ multiplex PCR, yet TCRdb's version contains in-frame clones alone and is incomplete. The data show around 70,000 clones, about 64% seen once. Concerning this clone itself: Its antigen is not identified.

All patients experienced relapse after autologous stem cell transplantation, and brentuximab vedotin exposure was variable. Whole-study results and caveats: Newly diagnosed patients had baseline TCR diversity that was reportedly lower than that of healthy donors. Compared with baseline, CD4+ but not CD8+ TCR diversity had risen significantly by C4D1.

CDR1 and CDR2 (germline): SGHRS, YFSETQ. V was trimmed by 3 bases and J by 8 bases, leaving 17 bases between them. This CDR3 spans 14 amino acids. This material consisted of peripheral blood mononuclear cells (PBMCs), taken before the second cycle of nivolumab. The rearrangement links TRBV5-1 to TRBJ1-2; a possible D gene is TRBD1 (5 bases). This TCR derives from a human donor with classical Hodgkin lymphoma. CDR3 in DNA: TGCGCCAGCAGCTGGGGGGAGAGGGCCCTAGGCTACACCTTC. Its protein is CASSWGERALGYTF.